This is a list of T cell receptor beta chains from one sample in a study of blood T cell repertoires in COVID-19. Assay: immunoSEQ multiplex PCR; the TCRdb copy retains only in-frame clones and omits some. The sample yields 250,000 to 350,000 clones, 88% seen once. Sequencing used peripheral blood. These TCRs come from a woman aged 25 to 45 with COVID-19, enrolled during active disease. Each CDR3 is given with its conserved first and last residue. The D gene is left open where the match is weak. Part of the rows lack a size; the others show once, few, many or a class for expanded clones.

clone_size j_call cdr3_length d_call v_call cdr3_nt cdr3_aa
. TRBJ2-2 18 TRBD2 TRBV9 TGTGCCAGCAGCGTAGGACTAGCGGTCACTCCCAACACCGGGGAGCTGTTTTTT CASSVGLAVTPNTGELFF
. TRBJ1-6 14 . TRBV2 TGTGCCAGCCAGTTGGAGGGAGTGAATTCACCCCTCCACTTT CASQLEGVNSPLHF
. TRBJ2-2 14 TRBD1 TRBV30 TGTGCCTGGAGAGGGGGCCTCAACACCGGGGAGCTGTTTTTT CAWRGGLNTGELFF
. TRBJ2-5 17 TRBD1 TRBV11-3 TGTGCCAGCCCCTCCCATCGGACAGGGCGTTTCCAAGAGACCCAGTACTTC CASPSHRTGRFQETQYF
. TRBJ2-2 14 TRBD2 TRBV5-4 TGTGCCAGCAGCTATAGCGGGAGTGCCGGGGAGCTGTTTTTT CASSYSGSAGELFF
once TRBJ1-2 15 TRBD1 TRBV23-1 TGCGCCAGCAGTCCCCGGACAGGGTCTAACTATGGCTACACCTTC CASSPRTGSNYGYTF
. TRBJ1-2 15 . TRBV10-3 TGTGCCGCGACGTCGATCAGGGGAATTAACTATGGCTACACCTTC CAATSIRGINYGYTF
. TRBJ1-1 13 . TRBV3-1/TRBV3-2 TGTGCCAGCAGCCAAGATCAGGGCACTGAAGCTTTCTTT CASSQDQGTEAFF
once TRBJ2-7 19 TRBD2 TRBV27 TGTGCCAGCAGCCCCCCGCCGACTAGCGGGAGGTTCCTATCCTACGAGCAGTACTTC CASSPPPTSGRFLSYEQYF
once TRBJ2-3 16 TRBD2 TRBV2 TGTGCCAGCAGGAGACTAGCGGGAGGGGCCACAGATACGCAGTATTTT CASRRLAGGATDTQYF
. TRBJ2-2 16 TRBD2 TRBV18 TGTGCCAGCTCACTGGGACTAGCAGAGAACACCGGGGAGCTGTTTTTT CASSLGLAENTGELFF